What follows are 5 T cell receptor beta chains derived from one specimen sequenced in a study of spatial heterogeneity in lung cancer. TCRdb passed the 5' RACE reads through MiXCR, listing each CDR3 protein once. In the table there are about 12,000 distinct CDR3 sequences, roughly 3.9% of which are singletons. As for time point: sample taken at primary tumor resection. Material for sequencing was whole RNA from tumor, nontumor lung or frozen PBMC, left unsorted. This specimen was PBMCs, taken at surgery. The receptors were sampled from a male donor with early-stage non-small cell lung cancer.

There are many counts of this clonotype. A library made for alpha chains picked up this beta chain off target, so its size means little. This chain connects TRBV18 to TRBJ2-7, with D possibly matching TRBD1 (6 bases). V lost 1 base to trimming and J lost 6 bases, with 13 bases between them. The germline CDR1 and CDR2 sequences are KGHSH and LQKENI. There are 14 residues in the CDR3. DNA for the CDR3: TGTGCCAGCTCACCACAGAACAGGGTTAGCGAGCAGTACTTC. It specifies CASSPQNRVSEQYF.

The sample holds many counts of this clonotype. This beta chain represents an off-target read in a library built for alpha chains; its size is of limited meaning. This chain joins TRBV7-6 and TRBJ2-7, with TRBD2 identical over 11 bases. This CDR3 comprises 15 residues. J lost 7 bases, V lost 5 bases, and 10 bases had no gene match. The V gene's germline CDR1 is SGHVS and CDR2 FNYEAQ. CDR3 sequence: CASSGLSGRAGEQYF. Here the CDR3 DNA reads TGTGCCAGCAGCGGCCTTAGCGGGAGGGCGGGGGAGCAGTACTTC.

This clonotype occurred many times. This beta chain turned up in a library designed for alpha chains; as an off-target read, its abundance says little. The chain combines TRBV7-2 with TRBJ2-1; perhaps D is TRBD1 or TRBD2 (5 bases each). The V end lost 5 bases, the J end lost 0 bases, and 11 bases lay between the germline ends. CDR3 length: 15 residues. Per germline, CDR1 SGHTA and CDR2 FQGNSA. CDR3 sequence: CASSPHGASYNEQFF. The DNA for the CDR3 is TGTGCCAGCAGCCCTCACGGGGCCTCCTACAATGAGCAGTTCTTC.

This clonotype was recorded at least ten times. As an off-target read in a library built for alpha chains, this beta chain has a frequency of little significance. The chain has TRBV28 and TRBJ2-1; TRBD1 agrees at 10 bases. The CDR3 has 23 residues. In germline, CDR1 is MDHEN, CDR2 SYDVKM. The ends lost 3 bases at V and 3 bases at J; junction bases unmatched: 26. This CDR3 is CASSFLDRGQLSGANDRYNEQFF. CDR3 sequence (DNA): TGTGCCAGCAGTTTCCTCGACAGGGGGCAACTCAGCGGGGCCAACGACCGCTACAATGAGCAGTTCTTC. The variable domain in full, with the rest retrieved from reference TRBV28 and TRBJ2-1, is DVKVTQSSRYLVKRTGEKVFLECVQDMDHENMFWYRQDPGLGLRLIYFSYDVKMKEKGDIPEGYSVSREKKERFSLILESASTNQTSMYLCASSFLDRGQLSGANDRYNEQFFGPGTRLTVL.

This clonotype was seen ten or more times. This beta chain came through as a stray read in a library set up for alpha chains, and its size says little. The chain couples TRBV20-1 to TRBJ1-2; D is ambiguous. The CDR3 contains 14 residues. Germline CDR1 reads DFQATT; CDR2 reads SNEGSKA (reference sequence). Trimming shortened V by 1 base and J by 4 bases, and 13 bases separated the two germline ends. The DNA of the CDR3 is TGCAGTGCTAGAGGTTGGCAGGCCGTCTATGGCTACACCTTC. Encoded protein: CSARGWQAVYGYTF.